A selection of T cell receptor beta chains follows, all from one sample in a study of blood T cell repertoires in COVID-19. TCRdb's copy holds only in-frame clones and misses some; the assay was immunoSEQ multiplex PCR. Among 150,000 to 200,000 clones listed, about 89% were seen once. Material: PBMCs or T cells enriched from blood (not recorded which). The receptor source for this set is a woman aged 18-35 years who had recovered from COVID-19. Each CDR3 is given with its conserved first and last residue. The D gene is left open where the match is weak. Not all rows give a size; the values are once, few, many and, for expanded clones, a class.

CDR3 protein: CSVQTQGVEEANVLTF; CDR3 DNA: TGCAGCGTCCAGACCCAGGGGGTTGAGGAGGCCAACGTCCTGACTTTC; J gene: TRBJ2-6; D gene: TRBD1; V gene: TRBV29-1; clone size: few
CDR3 protein: CASSFSSTGHGELFF; CDR3 DNA: TGTGCCAGCAGCTTTTCTTCGACAGGGCACGGGGAGCTGTTTTTT; J gene: TRBJ2-2; D gene: TRBD1; V gene: TRBV13; clone size: NA
CDR3 protein: CASSESQRSSSYEQYF; CDR3 DNA: TGCGCCAGCAGTGAGTCCCAGCGGAGCAGCTCCTACGAGCAGTACTTC; J gene: TRBJ2-7; D gene: NA; V gene: TRBV10-2; clone size: NA
CDR3 protein: CASSVAWGGLADEQYF; CDR3 DNA: TGTGCCAGCAGCGTAGCTTGGGGGGGACTAGCCGACGAGCAGTACTTC; J gene: TRBJ2-7; D gene: TRBD2; V gene: TRBV9; clone size: NA
CDR3 protein: CASSEASLHNEQFF; CDR3 DNA: TGTGCCAGCAGTGAAGCTAGCCTACACAATGAGCAGTTCTTC; J gene: TRBJ2-1; D gene: NA; V gene: TRBV6-1; clone size: NA
CDR3 protein: CASSYVQRDYEQYF; CDR3 DNA: TGTGCCAGCAGTTACGTCCAGCGGGACTACGAGCAGTACTTC; J gene: TRBJ2-7; D gene: TRBD2; V gene: TRBV28; clone size: NA
CDR3 protein: CASSFRQGTYEQYF; CDR3 DNA: TGTGCCAGCAGTTTCCGACAGGGGACCTACGAGCAGTACTTC; J gene: TRBJ2-7; D gene: TRBD1; V gene: TRBV28; clone size: NA
CDR3 protein: CASSQDTSYHEQYF; CDR3 DNA: TGCGCCAGCAGCCAAGACACTAGTTACCACGAGCAGTACTTC; J gene: TRBJ2-7; D gene: NA; V gene: TRBV4-3; clone size: NA
CDR3 protein: CASSQTSGITDTQYF; CDR3 DNA: TGCGCCAGCAGCCAAACTAGCGGCATCACAGATACGCAGTATTTT; J gene: TRBJ2-3; D gene: TRBD2; V gene: TRBV4-3; clone size: NA
CDR3 protein: CASSYRQQGFYEQYF; CDR3 DNA: TGTGCCAGCAGTTACCGCCAACAGGGATTCTACGAGCAGTACTTC; J gene: TRBJ2-7; D gene: NA; V gene: TRBV6-2/TRBV6-3; clone size: NA
CDR3 protein: CASSWTTGELFF; CDR3 DNA: TGCGCCAGCAGCTGGACAACCGGGGAGCTGTTTTTT; J gene: TRBJ2-2; D gene: NA; V gene: TRBV5-1; clone size: once
CDR3 protein: CASSQGALGFYEQYF; CDR3 DNA: TGTGCCAGCAGCCAAGGGGCCCTGGGTTTCTACGAGCAGTACTTC; J gene: TRBJ2-7; D gene: NA; V gene: TRBV3-1/TRBV3-2; clone size: NA
CDR3 protein: CAISEVSSGEKLFF; CDR3 DNA: TGTGCCATCAGTGAGGTCTCGTCCGGTGAAAAACTGTTTTTT; J gene: TRBJ1-4; D gene: NA; V gene: TRBV10-3; clone size: NA
CDR3 protein: CASSLLSTYEQYF; CDR3 DNA: TGTGCCAGCAGTTTATTGTCAACCTACGAGCAGTACTTC; J gene: TRBJ2-7; D gene: NA; V gene: TRBV28; clone size: NA
CDR3 protein: CASSDPGQGDTAGELFF; CDR3 DNA: TGTGCCAGCAGTGACCCCGGACAGGGCGATACGGCCGGGGAGCTGTTTTTT; J gene: TRBJ2-2; D gene: TRBD1; V gene: TRBV28; clone size: NA
CDR3 protein: CASSYSIRTGGDTDTQYF; CDR3 DNA: TGTGCCAGCAGTTACTCTATTCGAACGGGAGGGGACACAGATACGCAGTATTTT; J gene: TRBJ2-3; D gene: TRBD2; V gene: TRBV6-2/TRBV6-3; clone size: NA
CDR3 protein: CASSLEGDRVYGYTF; CDR3 DNA: TGTGCCAGCAGCTTGGAAGGGGACAGGGTATATGGCTACACCTTC; J gene: TRBJ1-2; D gene: TRBD1; V gene: TRBV5-5; clone size: NA
CDR3 protein: CATAGTVTDTQYF; CDR3 DNA: TGTGCCACCGCCGGGACAGTCACAGATACGCAGTATTTT; J gene: TRBJ2-3; D gene: TRBD1; V gene: TRBV28; clone size: NA
CDR3 protein: CASSGLAGETQYF; CDR3 DNA: TGTGCCAGCAGTGGCCTAGCTGGGGAGACCCAGTACTTC; J gene: TRBJ2-5; D gene: NA; V gene: TRBV6-2/TRBV6-3; clone size: NA
CDR3 protein: CASSPQGTTGDEQFF; CDR3 DNA: TGTGCCAGCAGCCCTCAGGGGACCACCGGGGATGAGCAGTTCTTC; J gene: TRBJ2-1; D gene: NA; V gene: TRBV7-2; clone size: NA
CDR3 protein: CASSRSGSSHNEQFF; CDR3 DNA: TGTGCCAGCAGCCGGAGCGGGAGTTCCCACAATGAGCAGTTCTTC; J gene: TRBJ2-1; D gene: TRBD2; V gene: TRBV7-9; clone size: NA
CDR3 protein: CASTREFNTGELFF; CDR3 DNA: TGTGCCAGCACAAGGGAGTTTAACACCGGGGAGCTGTTTTTT; J gene: TRBJ2-2; D gene: NA; V gene: TRBV2; clone size: NA
CDR3 protein: CASSLPGGPEQYF; CDR3 DNA: TGCGCCAGCAGCCTCCCGGGGGGGCCCGAGCAGTACTTC; J gene: TRBJ2-7; D gene: TRBD2; V gene: TRBV5-1; clone size: NA
CDR3 protein: CASSPFSAGRPYEQYF; CDR3 DNA: TGTGCCAGCTCACCATTTTCTGCGGGTCGACCCTACGAGCAGTACTTC; J gene: TRBJ2-7; D gene: NA; V gene: TRBV18; clone size: NA
CDR3 protein: CASSSGSHEEFF; CDR3 DNA: TGTGCCAGCAGCTCGGGGAGCCACGAGGAGTTCTTC; J gene: TRBJ2-1; D gene: NA; V gene: TRBV7-6; clone size: NA
CDR3 protein: CASSQGPTGELFF; CDR3 DNA: TGCGCCAGCTCGCAGGGGCCCACCGGGGAGCTGTTTTTT; J gene: TRBJ2-2; D gene: NA; V gene: TRBV5-1; clone size: few
CDR3 protein: CASSFGQGPYPLYGYTF; CDR3 DNA: TGTGCCAGCAGTTTCGGACAGGGGCCGTACCCCCTCTATGGCTACACCTTC; J gene: TRBJ1-2; D gene: TRBD1; V gene: TRBV6-2/TRBV6-3; clone size: few
CDR3 protein: CASSHLAASTDTQYF; CDR3 DNA: TGTGCCAGTAGCCACCTAGCGGCTAGCACAGATACGCAGTATTTT; J gene: TRBJ2-3; D gene: TRBD2; V gene: TRBV19; clone size: NA
CDR3 protein: CASSSPGQGSNEQFF; CDR3 DNA: TGTGCCAGCAGCTCTCCGGGACAGGGATCCAATGAGCAGTTCTTC; J gene: TRBJ2-1; D gene: TRBD1; V gene: TRBV7-9; clone size: NA
CDR3 protein: CASSEVGGSETQYF; CDR3 DNA: TGTGCCAGCAGTGAAGTGGGGGGGTCAGAGACCCAGTACTTC; J gene: TRBJ2-5; D gene: TRBD2; V gene: TRBV6-1; clone size: NA
CDR3 protein: CASNQGITYEQYF; CDR3 DNA: TGTGCCAGCAATCAGGGGATCACCTACGAGCAGTACTTC; J gene: TRBJ2-7; D gene: NA; V gene: TRBV2; clone size: NA
CDR3 protein: CASSTSGSGYNEQFF; CDR3 DNA: TGTGCCAGCAGTACTAGCGGGAGTGGGTACAATGAGCAGTTCTTC; J gene: TRBJ2-1; D gene: TRBD2; V gene: TRBV6-5; clone size: NA
CDR3 protein: CASSQAPLGTDTQYF; CDR3 DNA: TGTGCCAGCAGCCAAGCTCCTCTCGGCACAGATACGCAGTATTTT; J gene: TRBJ2-3; D gene: NA; V gene: TRBV4-2; clone size: NA
CDR3 protein: CASSESRLATGELFF; CDR3 DNA: TGTGCCAGCAGTGAAAGTCGACTAGCGACCGGGGAGCTGTTTTTT; J gene: TRBJ2-2; D gene: TRBD2; V gene: TRBV6-1; clone size: NA
CDR3 protein: CASSLTGVLETQYF; CDR3 DNA: TGTGCCAGCAGTCTTACGGGAGTTCTAGAGACCCAGTACTTC; J gene: TRBJ2-5; D gene: NA; V gene: TRBV27; clone size: NA
CDR3 protein: CASSMSQGSVEQYF; CDR3 DNA: TGTGCCAGTAGTATGTCTCAGGGGTCGGTCGAGCAGTACTTC; J gene: TRBJ2-7; D gene: NA; V gene: TRBV19; clone size: NA
CDR3 protein: CASSVLYSNQPQHF; CDR3 DNA: TGTGCCAGCAGTGTCTTGTATAGCAATCAGCCCCAGCATTTT; J gene: TRBJ1-5; D gene: NA; V gene: TRBV28; clone size: NA
CDR3 protein: CASSDPSAGTGDTQYF; CDR3 DNA: TGCGCCAGCAGTGATCCTAGCGCGGGGACGGGAGATACGCAGTATTTT; J gene: TRBJ2-3; D gene: NA; V gene: TRBV10-2; clone size: NA
CDR3 protein: CASRNTGYSTGELFF; CDR3 DNA: TGTGCCAGCAGGAATACAGGATACTCTACCGGGGAGCTGTTTTTT; J gene: TRBJ2-2; D gene: NA; V gene: TRBV6-5; clone size: NA
CDR3 protein: CASTGLAGHYNEQFF; CDR3 DNA: TGTGCCAGCACCGGACTAGCGGGACACTACAATGAGCAGTTCTTC; J gene: TRBJ2-1; D gene: TRBD2; V gene: TRBV6-5; clone size: NA
CDR3 protein: CASRPGTANTEAFF; CDR3 DNA: TGTGCCAGCAGACCTGGGACAGCAAACACTGAAGCTTTCTTT; J gene: TRBJ1-1; D gene: TRBD1; V gene: TRBV28; clone size: once
CDR3 protein: CASSLSLAGGYNEQFF; CDR3 DNA: TGCGCCAGCAGCTTGTCGCTAGCGGGAGGCTACAATGAGCAGTTCTTC; J gene: TRBJ2-1; D gene: TRBD2; V gene: TRBV5-1; clone size: NA
CDR3 protein: CASKMGQGFTDTQYF; CDR3 DNA: TGTGCCAGTAAGATGGGACAGGGGTTCACAGATACGCAGTATTTT; J gene: TRBJ2-3; D gene: TRBD1; V gene: TRBV19; clone size: NA
CDR3 protein: CASSVEAGLVYNEQFF; CDR3 DNA: TGTGCCAGCAGTGTCGAAGCGGGACTGGTTTACAATGAGCAGTTCTTC; J gene: TRBJ2-1; D gene: TRBD2; V gene: TRBV25-1; clone size: NA
CDR3 protein: CASSQVGRYSGNTIYF; CDR3 DNA: TGTGCCAGCAGCCAAGTGGGCCGCTACTCTGGAAACACCATATATTTT; J gene: TRBJ1-3; D gene: NA; V gene: TRBV4-2; clone size: NA
CDR3 protein: CASSSGLAGNYEQYF; CDR3 DNA: TGTGCCAGCAGCTCTGGACTAGCGGGAAACTACGAGCAGTACTTC; J gene: TRBJ2-7; D gene: TRBD2; V gene: TRBV7-9; clone size: NA